This TCR beta chain was observed in a study of blood T cell repertoires in COVID-19. Turning to the study itself: Nucleic acid was either cDNA or gDNA, and it came from T cells, B-cell-depleted T cells, or PBMCs.

The germline CDR1 and CDR2 sequences are SGHVS and FNYEAQ. V was clipped by 1 base and J by 0 bases, with 7 bases between them. This CDR3 contains 15 residues. Those who participated ranged in age from about 18 to 89 years and resided in 20 to 25 US areas. Profiled with immunoSEQ multiplex PCR; TCRdb holds only in-frame clones, not every one. This table has over 350,000 clones, around 89% appearing once. Input material: PBMCs or T cells enriched from blood (not recorded which). This TCR came from a woman aged 30 to 39 with acute COVID-19. The chain links TRBV7-6 to TRBJ1-3; no definite D call. CDR3 region: CASSLGVRSGNTIYF. CDR3 coding DNA: TGTGCCAGCAGCTTAGGAGTGCGCTCTGGAAACACCATATATTTT.